The entry that follows covers one TCR beta chain sequence. The antigen remains unidentified. V lost 2 bases to trimming and J lost 4 bases, with 20 bases between them. Germline loops: CDR1 MGHRA, CDR2 YSYEKL. The CDR3 is made up of 17 amino acids. This sample was included in a study of cytomegalovirus exposure and HLA in healthy donors. Study observations and caveats: Within an earlier analysis, most TCR beta V segments proved productive either about 87% or about 30% of the time.

The PCR ran on 60 Vbeta and 13 Jbeta primers. Repertoires were generated with immunoSEQ multiplex PCR, while TCRdb's copy carries only in-frame clones and drops some. The table includes around 120,000 clones, about 80% detected once. Sequenced: PBMCs. This receptor was taken from a woman in her forties or fifties in good health and CMV-seropositive. The chain carries TRBV4-1 and TRBJ1-2; possible D gene TRBD1, 5 bases. This CDR3 is CASSQYSGLQVTYGYTF. The CDR3 region has the DNA TGCGCCAGCAGCCAATACTCCGGGTTACAGGTTACCTATGGCTACACCTTC.